A single TCR beta chain is shown here with its context. These data are taken from a study of cytotoxic CD8 clonotypes in ibrutinib-treated CLL. Clones were sequenced by immunoSEQ multiplex PCR, and TCRdb holds only the in-frame ones, with some missing. This repertoire shows over 25,000 clones, 75% to 80% found once; its top ten account for 51%. The length of the CDR3 is 15 residues. V was cut by 5 bases and J by 2 bases, with 16 bases left in between. Germline assignment: CDR1 SSHAT and CDR2 FNYEAQ (reference sequence). The sequencing here drew on PBMCs, taken after 36 months of ibrutinib treatment. The V and J genes are TRBV7-7 and TRBJ2-7; D may match TRBD1 or TRBD2 (5 bases each). The clonotype originates from a human donor with chronic lymphocytic leukemia. The CDR3 coding sequence is TGTGCCAGCAGCCGAGGCCAGGGAGAGGCCTACGAGCAGTACTTC. Its translation is CASSRGQGEAYEQYF. The full variable domain, with the rest looked up from reference TRBV7-7 and TRBJ2-7, is GAGVSQSPRYKVTKRGQDVTLRCDPISSHATLYWYQQALGQGPEFLTYFNYEAQPDKSGLPSDRFSAERPEGSISTLTIQRTEQRDSAMYRCASSRGQGEAYEQYFGPGTRLTVT.